The rows below give T cell receptor beta chains drawn from one sample of a study of human T cells and chemical hapten exposure. TCRdb re-derived calls from the RACE reads in MiXCR, one entry per CDR3 protein. Altogether a few hundred thousand distinct CDR3 sequences are present, approximately 5.1% being singletons, with the ten largest covering approximately 2.5%. Sample: whole blood, taken in connection with sensitization to the hapten diphenylcyclopropenone (DPC). These receptors all come from a woman aged 50 to 65 with alopecia areata. Some clones in this sample may be carry-over from other donors' samples. Both conserved end residues are part of each CDR3. Clone size is stated in some rows and not others, as once, few, many or a class when expanded.

v_gene	j_gene	abundance	CDR3aa
TRBV20-1	TRBJ2-1	many	CNPLAGDYNEQFF
TRBV4-1	TRBJ1-2	NA	CASSQGSRSANYGYTF
TRBV2	TRBJ1-1	NA	CASRFYMNTEAFF
TRBV3-1	TRBJ2-7	NA	CASSQGGLLEQYF
TRBV29-1	TRBJ2-1	many	CSVDPTLMRTSSYNEQFF
TRBV5-5	TRBJ1-5	many	CASSLATGGQPQHF
TRBV2	TRBJ1-6	few	CASSAEGSYNSPLHF
TRBV29-1	TRBJ2-1	NA	CSATPQGNEQFF
TRBV27	TRBJ2-2	NA	CASSLRYTGELFF
TRBV7-9	TRBJ1-3	many	CASSLTASSGNTIYF